What follows is one TCR beta chain and its context. Pregnant or lactating patients were excluded, as were those with uncontrolled infection or other autoimmune disease. PBMCs stemmed from 10 ml fresh peripheral blood. These data originate in a study of T cells in Graves' hyperthyroidism and ophthalmopathy. Looking at the study overall: Peripheral blood was taken when the disease was first diagnosed, before any treatment began.

The investigators amplified TCR beta CDR3 regions from RNA transcripts. The HTBI primer set drove a first-round RT-PCR of the TCR CDR3. TCRdb passed the multiplex PCR reads through MiXCR, listing each CDR3 protein once. The sample records roughly 380,000 distinct CDR3 sequences, approximately 19% being singletons. Looked up from germline, CDR1 is SQVTM and CDR2 is ANQGSEA. Trimming removed 6 bases from V and 8 bases from J; junction bases left unmatched: 13. This CDR3 has 14 amino acids. This clonotype was sampled from a woman younger than 30 with Graves' hyperthyroidism. V is TRBV29-1 and J is TRBJ1-2, with TRBD1 matching over 9 bases. Material for sequencing was blood. The CDR3 loop reads CSVDRGNFGGGYTF. The CDR3 coding sequence is TGCAGCGTCGACAGGGGGAATTTTGGAGGGGGCTACACCTTC.